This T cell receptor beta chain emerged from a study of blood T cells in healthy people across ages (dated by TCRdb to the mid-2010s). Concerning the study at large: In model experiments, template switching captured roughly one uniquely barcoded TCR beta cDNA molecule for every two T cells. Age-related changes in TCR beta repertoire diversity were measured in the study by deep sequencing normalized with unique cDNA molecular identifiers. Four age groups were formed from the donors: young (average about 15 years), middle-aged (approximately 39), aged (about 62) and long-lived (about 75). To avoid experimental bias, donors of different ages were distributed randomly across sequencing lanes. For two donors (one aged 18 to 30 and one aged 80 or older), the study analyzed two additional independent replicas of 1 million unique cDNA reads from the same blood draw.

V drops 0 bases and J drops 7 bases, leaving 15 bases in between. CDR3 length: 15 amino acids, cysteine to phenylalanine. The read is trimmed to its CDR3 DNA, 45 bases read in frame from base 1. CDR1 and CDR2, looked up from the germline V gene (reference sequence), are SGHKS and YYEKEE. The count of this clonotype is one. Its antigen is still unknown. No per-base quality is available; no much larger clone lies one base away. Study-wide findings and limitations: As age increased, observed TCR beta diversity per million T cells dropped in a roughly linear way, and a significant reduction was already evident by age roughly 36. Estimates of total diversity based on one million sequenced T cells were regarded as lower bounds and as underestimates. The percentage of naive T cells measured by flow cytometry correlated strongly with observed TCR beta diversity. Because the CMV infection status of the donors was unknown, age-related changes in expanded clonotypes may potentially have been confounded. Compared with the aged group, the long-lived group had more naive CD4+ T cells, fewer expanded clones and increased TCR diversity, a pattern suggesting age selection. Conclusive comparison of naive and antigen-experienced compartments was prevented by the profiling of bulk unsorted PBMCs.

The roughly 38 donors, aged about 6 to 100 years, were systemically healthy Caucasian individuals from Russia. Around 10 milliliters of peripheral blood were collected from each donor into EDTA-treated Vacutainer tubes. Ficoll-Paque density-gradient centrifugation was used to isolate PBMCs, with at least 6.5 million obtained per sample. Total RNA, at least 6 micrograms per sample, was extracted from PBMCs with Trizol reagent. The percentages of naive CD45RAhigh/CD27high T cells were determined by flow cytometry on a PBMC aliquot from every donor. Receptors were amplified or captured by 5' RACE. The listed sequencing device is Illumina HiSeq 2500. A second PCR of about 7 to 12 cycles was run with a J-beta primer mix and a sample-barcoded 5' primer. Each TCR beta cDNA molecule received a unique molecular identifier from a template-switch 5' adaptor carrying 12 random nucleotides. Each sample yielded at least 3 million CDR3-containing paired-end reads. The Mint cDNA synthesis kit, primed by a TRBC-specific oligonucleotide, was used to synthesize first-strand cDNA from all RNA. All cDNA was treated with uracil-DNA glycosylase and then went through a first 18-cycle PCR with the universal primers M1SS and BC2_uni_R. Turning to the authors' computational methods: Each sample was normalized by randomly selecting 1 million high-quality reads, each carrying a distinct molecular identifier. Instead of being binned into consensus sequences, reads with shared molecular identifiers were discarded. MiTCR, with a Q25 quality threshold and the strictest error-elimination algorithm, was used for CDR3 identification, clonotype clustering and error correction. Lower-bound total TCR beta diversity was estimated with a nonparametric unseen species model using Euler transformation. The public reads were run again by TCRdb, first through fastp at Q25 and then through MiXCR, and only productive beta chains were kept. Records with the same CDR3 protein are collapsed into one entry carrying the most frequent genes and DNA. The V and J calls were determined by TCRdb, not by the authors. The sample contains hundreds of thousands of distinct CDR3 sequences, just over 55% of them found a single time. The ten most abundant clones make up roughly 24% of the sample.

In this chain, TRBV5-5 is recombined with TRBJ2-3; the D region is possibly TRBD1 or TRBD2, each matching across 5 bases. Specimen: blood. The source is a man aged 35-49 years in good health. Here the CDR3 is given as CASSLVPRDQHTQYF. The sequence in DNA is TGTGCCAGCAGCTTGGTGCCCAGGGACCAACATACGCAGTATTTT.